This T cell receptor (beta chain) was found in a study of tumor-infiltrating lymphocytes in localized non-small cell lung cancer (dated by TCRdb to about 2021). Notes on the research overall: Several histologies were represented in the cohort, which also included both smokers and never-smokers as well as patients whose samples were collected after neoadjuvant chemotherapy. Alongside flow cytometry, multiplex immunofluorescence, RNA-seq, exome sequencing and proteomics, TCR sequencing was applied to the same patients as one of several integrated assays. A total of some 60 patients were part of the paired comparison of immunoSEQ T-cell fraction between tumor and uninvolved lung. Resected tumor tissue and uninvolved lung tissue described as non-adjacent to the tumor were contributed by each patient, with both tissues obtained from the same patient. The overall ICON cohort comprised approximately 150 surgical patients with localized non-small cell lung cancer whose tumors were resected.

ICON enrollment began in early 2016, and the last patient was enrolled in late 2018. Fresh tumor and matched uninvolved tissue for in-depth immune analyses, including TCR sequencing, were collected from a subcohort of 76 patients. TCR sequencing was performed on DNA isolated from bulk tissue, without cell sorting. V and J are truncated by 2 bases and 4 bases respectively, leaving an intervening sequence of 9 bases. The germline V gene gives CDR1 as MDHEN and CDR2 as SYDVKM. The CDR3 covers 13 residues, taking in both the cysteine and the phenylalanine. The CDR3 DNA has 39 bases and is translated from base 1. General conclusions and limits of the study: Assay coverage differed among patients according to how much tissue was available, so only a subset of the cohort had TCR sequencing. Tumor T-cell fraction from TCR sequencing was not associated with recurrence-free survival (p = 0.61). Because different pieces of the same tissue were used for different assays, technical variation could not be separated from intratumor heterogeneity. Consistent with immunofluorescence CD3 counts, TCRbeta sequencing supported greater T cell infiltration in tumors than in uninvolved lung tissue. TCR-derived T-cell fraction did not differ between the flow cytometry-defined immunotypes IM1 (good prognosis) and IM2 (poor prognosis).

TCR sequencing with the immunoSEQ assay provided the T-cell fraction in tumor and uninvolved lung tissue. In the original analysis: In the survival analysis, patients were divided into a high T-cell fraction group (upper tertile) and a low T-cell fraction group (lower two tertiles), and the two groups were compared using a log-rank test. Paired tumor versus uninvolved lung differences in T-cell fraction were tested with a signed-rank test. TCRdb carries this immuneACCESS record with in-frame sequences only. Its versions omit some clonotypes, under half of them owing to an unresolved V gene in the studies checked, with the rest unexplained. The V and J calls and clone size come from that table; D and trimming were worked out from the DNA. This sample gives some 6,000 clones in total; around 81% of them show up just once. The ten top clones hold about 9.1% of the sample. Note on this clone: What antigen it recognizes has not been identified. No base-level quality is on record; no much larger clone is a single base apart.

The clonotype originates from a human donor with non-small cell lung cancer. Sequenced sample: lung tumor tissue. The chain joins TRBV28 to TRBJ2-7; matching of 6 bases hints at TRBD1 as the D gene. This receptor has the CDR3 CASSLNQGYEQYF. The nucleotide sequence is given as TGTGCCAGCAGTTTAAATCAGGGGTACGAGCAGTACTTC.